Listed below are T cell receptor beta chains from one sample, sequenced in a study of control samples from healthy donors and cancer patients. TCRdb's table, derived via immunoSEQ multiplex PCR, lists solely in-frame clones and lacks some. The sample shows some 150,000 clones, under 95% of them seen only once. The sample was blood. These receptors were obtained from a man in his forties in good health. CDR3s include the opening cysteine and the closing phenylalanine or tryptophan. The D gene is left open where the match is weak. Clone sizes are given selectively: once, few, many, or a class where the clone is expanded.

>.|.|TRBJ2-3|TRBV28
TGTGCCAGCAGTTTAAGAGCGGCAGGAGGCACAGATACGCAGTATTTT
CASSLRAAGGTDTQYF
>.|.|TRBJ2-7|TRBV6-5
TGTGCCAGCAGTTACCGGTACGAGCAGTACTTC
CASSYRYEQYF
>.|TRBD1|TRBJ2-7|TRBV5-6
TGTGCCAGCAGCTCAGGGGGACAGGGGTATGACGAGCAGTACTTC
CASSSGGQGYDEQYF
>few|.|TRBJ1-1|TRBV5-6
TGTGCCAGCAGCCACCCCACACAGAACACTGAAGCTTTCTTT
CASSHPTQNTEAFF
>once|TRBD1|TRBJ1-6|TRBV5-1
TGCGCCAGCAGCCCCAGGGGGGGGACACTTAATTCACCCCTCCACTTT
CASSPRGGTLNSPLHF
>.|.|TRBJ2-2|TRBV5-4
TGTGCCAGCAGGTCGGGACATAACACCGGGGAGCTGTTTTTT
CASRSGHNTGELFF
>.|TRBD2|TRBJ2-3|TRBV24-1
TGTGCCACCAAAACGGGAGGGCCAGGAGATACGCAGTATTTT
CATKTGGPGDTQYF
>few|.|TRBJ2-7|TRBV7-2
TGTGCCAGCAGCTTAGGCAGGTTGGCCTACGAGCAGTACTTC
CASSLGRLAYEQYF
>.|TRBD2|TRBJ2-3|TRBV4-1
TGCGCCAGCAGCCAAGAAGGGCCTAGCGGGAGGGCCGCAGATACGCAGTATTTT
CASSQEGPSGRAADTQYF
>.|TRBD2|TRBJ2-6|TRBV6-2/TRBV6-3
TGTGCCAGCAGCCTTAATAGCGGGAGCTCTGGGGCCAACGTCCTGACTTTC
CASSLNSGSSGANVLTF
>.|TRBD1|TRBJ1-3|TRBV9
TGTGCCAGCAGCGTAGAACTACAGGGGGCGGGAAACACCATATATTTT
CASSVELQGAGNTIYF
>.|.|TRBJ1-1|TRBV19
TGTGCCAGTAGTCTTCGGGCCGGAAGGGGAACTGAAGCTTTCTTT
CASSLRAGRGTEAFF
>.|.|TRBJ1-1|TRBV4-2
TGTGCCAGCAGCCAAGGGCGTCGAGCTTTCTTT
CASSQGRRAFF
>.|TRBD2|TRBJ2-2|TRBV6-1
TGTGCCAGCAGTGAAGTGGCTAGCGGGACCCCGAACACCGGGGAGCTGTTTTTT
CASSEVASGTPNTGELFF
>.|TRBD1|TRBJ1-1|TRBV5-5
TGTGCCAGCAGCTGGGGGGGACAGTTGAACACTGAAGCTTTCTTT
CASSWGGQLNTEAFF
>.|.|TRBJ2-7|TRBV5-1
TGCGCCAGCAGCTCGACCTCCTACGAGCAGTACTTC
CASSSTSYEQYF
>.|TRBD1|TRBJ2-7|TRBV6-5
TGTGCCAGCAGTTACTCAGAGGGGGCTAACTACGAGCAGTACTTC
CASSYSEGANYEQYF
>once|.|TRBJ1-3|TRBV15
TGTGCCACCAGCGAGTGGGGGGGGGCAGATGGAAACACCATATATTTT
CATSEWGGADGNTIYF
>.|TRBD1|TRBJ2-3|TRBV2
TGTGCCAGCAGGGGGCCGGGACAGGATTTCACAGATACGCAGTATTTT
CASRGPGQDFTDTQYF
>.|.|TRBJ1-5|TRBV10-2
TGCGCCAGCAGTGGGACACGGACTAATCAGCCCCAGCATTTT
CASSGTRTNQPQHF
>once|TRBD2|TRBJ2-4|TRBV5-1
TGCGCCAGCAGAGAGGGTACTAGCGCGACCAAAAACATTCAGTACTTC
CASREGTSATKNIQYF
>.|TRBD2|TRBJ2-1|TRBV7-3
TGTGCCAGCAGCTTATGGGCTAGCGGGATTAGGAATGAGCAGTTCTTC
CASSLWASGIRNEQFF
>once|TRBD1|TRBJ1-4|TRBV4-1
TGCGCCAGCAGCCTTGAGCCGGGACAGGGTTGGGAAAAACTGTTTTTT
CASSLEPGQGWEKLFF
>few|.|TRBJ1-5|TRBV4-1
TGCGCCAGCAGCCAAGTCAGCCATAGCAATCAGCCCCAGCATTTT
CASSQVSHSNQPQHF
>once|TRBD2|TRBJ2-1|TRBV19
TGTGCCAGTAGCCCTAGCGGGAGGGCCCACAATGAGCAGTTCTTC
CASSPSGRAHNEQFF
>.|.|TRBJ2-2|TRBV5-6
TGTGCCAGCAGCTTGGCGGCCGGGGAGCTGTTTTTT
CASSLAAGELFF
>.|.|TRBJ2-7|TRBV5-1
TGCGCCAGTGGAGGGGGCTACTACGAGCAGTACTTC
CASGGGYYEQYF
>.|TRBD2|TRBJ2-7|TRBV27
TGTGCCAGCAGTTCCGCGGGGGGAGCTTACGAGCAGTACTTC
CASSSAGGAYEQYF